This entry lists 20 T cell receptor beta chains sequenced from one sample in a study of blood T cell repertoires in COVID-19. Only in-frame clones appear in the TCRdb table, and some are missing; sequencing was by immunoSEQ multiplex PCR. The sample yields about 250,000 clones, around four fifths seen once. The sequenced sample consisted of peripheral blood. The receptors were sampled from a man in his forties with acute or convalescent COVID-19.

J is TRBJ2-3 and V is TRBV2; possibly TRBD2 for D (6 bases). Germline values: CDR1 SNHLY, CDR2 FYNNEI. Trimming left V 6 bases short and J 2 bases short, with 12 bases between. The CDR3 consists of 14 residues. CDR3 coding DNA: TGTGCCAGCAGGCCCGGGAGTACCACAGATACGCAGTATTTT. Amino acid sequence: CASRPGSTTDTQYF.

The rearrangement links TRBV7-9 to TRBJ2-1; 14 positions match TRBD2. Trimming cost V 5 bases and J 0 bases; bases outside gene matches: 6. In germline, CDR1 is SEHNR, CDR2 FQNEAQ (reference sequence). The CDR3 runs 18 residues. The CDR3 is CASSPTSGRALSYNEQFF. Here the CDR3 DNA reads TGTGCCAGCAGCCCGACTAGCGGGAGGGCCCTCTCCTACAATGAGCAGTTCTTC.

The chain uses TRBV25-1 and TRBJ1-1; D perhaps matches TRBD1 (6 bases). In germline, CDR1 is MGHDK, CDR2 SYGVNS. V was trimmed by 7 bases and J by 6 bases, leaving 18 bases between them. The CDR3 length is 14 residues. Written as DNA, the CDR3 is TGTGCCAGCACCCAATGGGGGGGCGGGGCTGAAGCTTTCTTT. Protein sequence: CASTQWGGGAEAFF. Combining the CDR3 with reference TRBV25-1 and TRBJ1-1 gives the whole variable domain EADIYQTPRYLVIGTGKKITLECSQTMGHDKMYWYQQDPGMELHLIHYSYGVNSTEKGDLSSESTVSRIRTEHFPLTLESARPSHTSQYLCASTQWGGGAEAFFGQGTRLTVV.

The genes are TRBV5-6 and TRBJ2-7, with TRBD2 matching over 10 bases. Trimming at V came to 2 bases and at J to 2 bases, leaving 7 bases not matched to a gene. The germline V gene encodes CDR1 SGHDT and CDR2 YYEEEE. The CDR3 totals 16 residues. CDR3 coding DNA: TGTGCCAGCAGCTTCATTAGCGGGAGGAATCCCTACGAGCAGTACTTC. Protein: CASSFISGRNPYEQYF.

In this sample, this clone turned up once. This chain uses TRBV29-1 with TRBJ1-1; possibly TRBD1 for D (5 bases). The V gene's germline CDR1 is SQVTM and CDR2 ANQGSEA. V was cut by 8 bases and J by 0 bases, with 19 bases left in between. This CDR3 spans 15 amino acids. The CDR3 reads CSSHGRGGMNTEAFF. The CDR3 nucleotides read TGCAGCTCTCACGGGCGGGGGGGTATGAACACTGAAGCTTTCTTT. Supplemented by reference TRBV29-1 and TRBJ1-1, the full variable domain reads SAVISQKPSRDICQRGTSLTIQCQVDSQVTMMFWYRQQPGQSLTLIATANQGSEATYESGFVIDKFPISRPNLTFSTLTVSNMSPEDSSIYLCSSHGRGGMNTEAFFGQGTRLTVV.

In nucleotides, the CDR3 is TGTGCCAGCAGCCCCCAACTACCCAGCGCAAATGAGCAGTTCTTC. This gives the protein CASSPQLPSANEQFF. The rearrangement joins TRBV3-1 (or the pseudogene TRBV3-2) to TRBJ2-1; D remains ambiguous. CDR3 length: 15 residues. V shed 4 bases and J shed 7 bases, with 17 bases lying between them. The germline CDR1 and CDR2 sequences are LGHDT and YNNKEL (reference sequence).

The chain has TRBV27 and TRBJ2-5, with 16 nucleotides matching TRBD2. The CDR3 is made up of 21 amino acids. Germline V gives CDR1 MNHEY, CDR2 SMNVEV (reference sequence). Trimming cost V 6 bases and J 9 bases; bases outside gene matches: 25. The CDR3 nucleotides read TGTGCCAGCAGGTTTAGACCCAATCCGGGGACTAGCGGGAGGGCCGAGTTCCCCCAGTACTTC. Its protein is CASRFRPNPGTSGRAEFPQYF.

The rearrangement joins TRBV4-2 to TRBJ2-2; D not certain. V lost 4 bases and J lost 6, with 6 bases in between. Per the germline V gene, CDR1 is LGHNA and CDR2 is YNFKEQ. This CDR3 has 12 residues. CDR3 amino acids: CASSLTPGELFF. In nucleotides, the CDR3 is TGTGCCAGCAGCCTGACACCCGGGGAGCTGTTTTTT.

This clone came up a few times. This chain links TRBV7-9 with TRBJ1-2; 8 bases are a match to TRBD1. There are 13 residues in the CDR3. CDR1 is SEHNR, CDR2 FQNEAQ, per germline (reference sequence). The V segment lost 5 bases and the J segment 7 bases; nucleotides outside the gene matches: 6. The CDR3 DNA reads TGTGCCAGCAGCCGAGGACAGGGCGGTGGCTACACCTTC. Amino acids: CASSRGQGGGYTF.

This clone has a handful of counts. The J gene is TRBJ1-5, the V gene TRBV19, with a tentative D call TRBD1 (5 bases). Per the germline V gene, CDR1 is LNHDA and CDR2 is SQIVND (reference sequence). This CDR3 is built from 13 residues. Trimming left V 4 bases short and J 7 bases short, with 11 bases between. The CDR3 DNA sequence: TGTGCCAGTAGTAGTCGACAGAAACAGCCCCAGCATTTT. This translates into CASSSRQKQPQHF.

The chain links TRBV18 to TRBJ2-2, with D possibly matching TRBD2 (6 bases). The germline V gene encodes CDR1 KGHSH and CDR2 LQKENI. Trimming stripped 3 bases from V and 3 bases from J, with 11 bases between. The CDR3 length is 15 residues. In DNA, the CDR3 is TGTGCCAGCTCACCGGCTAGCGTCGACACCGGGGAGCTGTTTTTT. Translating gives CASSPASVDTGELFF.

This chain links TRBV19 with TRBJ2-1; the D gene is possibly TRBD2 (6 bases). The CDR3 runs to 14 residues. Germline V gives CDR1 LNHDA, CDR2 SQIVND (reference sequence). V was cut by 8 bases and J by 5 bases, with 16 bases left in between. The CDR3 nucleotides are TGTGCCAGTCAACGGGAGAGCGGCCACAATGAGCAGTTCTTC. This codes for CASQRESGHNEQFF.

The chain joins TRBV28 to TRBJ2-3; 7 nucleotides match TRBD2. The germline CDR1 and CDR2 sequences are MDHEN and SYDVKM. The CDR3 extends over 14 amino acids. Trimming cost V 6 bases and J 6 bases; bases outside gene matches: 9. CDR3 DNA: TGTGCCAGCAGCTTAGCGGGTGGTGGTGATACGCAGTATTTT. Translated, it gives CASSLAGGGDTQYF.

This clone was seen once. The chain uses TRBV27 and TRBJ1-6; D gene ambiguous. Germline CDR1 reads MNHEY; CDR2 reads SMNVEV (reference sequence). CDR3 length equals 16 residues. V was cut by 4 bases and J by 2 bases, with 12 bases left in between. DNA for the CDR3: TGTGCCAGCAGTTCCCCGGTCTCCACCTATAATTCACCCCTCCACTTT. The encoded protein is CASSSPVSTYNSPLHF.

The chain recombines TRBV5-4 with TRBJ2-7; 7 bases fit TRBD1. Trimming cost V 0 bases and J 5 bases; bases outside gene matches: 8. This CDR3 has 15 residues. The germline gives CDR1 SGHNT, CDR2 YYREEE (reference sequence). CDR3: CASSLDIGGLNEQYF. The CDR3 DNA reads TGTGCCAGCAGCTTGGATATAGGGGGCTTAAACGAGCAGTACTTC.

V and J are TRBV7-2 and TRBJ1-6; no reliable D call. Germline CDR1 and CDR2: SGHTA and FQGNSA. There are 15 residues in the CDR3. Trimming pared 1 base from V and 10 bases from J, leaving 14 bases between. The CDR3 DNA sequence: TGTGCCAGCAGCTTAGGGCGGGCAGGAAGATCACCCCTCCACTTT. Translated, it gives CASSLGRAGRSPLHF.

This chain connects TRBV11-2 to TRBJ2-1; 10 nucleotides agree with TRBD2. The CDR3 sequence is 18 residues long. V lost 6 bases and J lost 4; bases outside the gene matches: 15. The germline gives CDR1 SGHAT, CDR2 FQNNGV. As DNA, the CDR3 is TGTGCCAGCAGGTCAGGCAGCATGGGGACTAGCGTATACAATGAGCAGTTCTTC. Its translation: CASRSGSMGTSVYNEQFF.

The chain recombines TRBV4-3 with TRBJ2-7; D is ambiguous. The CDR3 is made up of 14 amino acids. V was clipped by 0 bases and J by 2 bases, with 8 bases between them. The germline CDR1 and CDR2 sequences are LGHNA and YSLEER. DNA for the CDR3: TGCGCCAGCAGCCAAGATTCTAGAGCCTACGAGCAGTACTTC. Its translation: CASSQDSRAYEQYF.

The J gene is TRBJ2-1, the V gene TRBV2, with 7 bases fitting TRBD2. This CDR3 has 15 residues. V shed 6 bases and J 4 bases; nucleotides not matched to a gene: 9. The germline CDR1 and CDR2 sequences are SNHLY and FYNNEI. The CDR3 DNA follows: TGTGCCAGCAGGGTTGCGGGCGGGGGTTACAATGAGCAGTTCTTC. This translates into CASRVAGGGYNEQFF.

The chain is built from TRBV6-6 and TRBJ2-7; TRBD1 aligns across 10 bases. Germline-derived CDR1 and CDR2 are MNHNY and SVGAGI (reference sequence). V was clipped by 5 bases and J by 1 base; unmatched bases: 11. The CDR3 spans 17 residues. As DNA, the CDR3 is TGTGCCAGCAGTCGTCCCGGGACAGGGGTTTGGTCCTACGAGCAGTACTTC. Translating it yields CASSRPGTGVWSYEQYF.